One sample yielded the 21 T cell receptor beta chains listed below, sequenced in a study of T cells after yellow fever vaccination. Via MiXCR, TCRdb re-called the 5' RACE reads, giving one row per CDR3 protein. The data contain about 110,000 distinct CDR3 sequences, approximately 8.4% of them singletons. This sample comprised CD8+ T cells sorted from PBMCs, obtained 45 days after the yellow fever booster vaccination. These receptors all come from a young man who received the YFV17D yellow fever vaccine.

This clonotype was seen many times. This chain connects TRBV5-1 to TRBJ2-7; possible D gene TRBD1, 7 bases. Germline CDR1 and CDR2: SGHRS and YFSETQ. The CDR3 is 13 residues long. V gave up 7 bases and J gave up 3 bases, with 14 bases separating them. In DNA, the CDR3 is TGCGCCAGCGGCGGGGACAGCAGCTACGAGCAGTACTTC. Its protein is CASGGDSSYEQYF.

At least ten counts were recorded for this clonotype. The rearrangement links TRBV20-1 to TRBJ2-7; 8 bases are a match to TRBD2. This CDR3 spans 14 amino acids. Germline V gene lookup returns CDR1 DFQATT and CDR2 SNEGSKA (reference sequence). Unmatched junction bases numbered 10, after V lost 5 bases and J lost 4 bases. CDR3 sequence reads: CSASRGQRGYEQYF. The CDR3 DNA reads TGCAGTGCTTCCCGGGGCCAGCGGGGGTACGAGCAGTACTTC.

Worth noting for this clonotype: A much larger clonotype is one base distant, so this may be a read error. The CDR3 region has the DNA TGTGCCAGCAGCTCAAAACCTATAGCGGCCAGTATCACAGATACGCAGTATTTT. Its translation: CASSSKPIAASITDTQYF. This sequence joins TRBV7-6 and TRBJ2-3; D is perhaps TRBD2 (6 bases). Deletions cut 4 bases from V and 2 bases from J, with 22 bases between. In germline, CDR1 is SGHVS, CDR2 FNYEAQ. The CDR3 runs 18 residues.

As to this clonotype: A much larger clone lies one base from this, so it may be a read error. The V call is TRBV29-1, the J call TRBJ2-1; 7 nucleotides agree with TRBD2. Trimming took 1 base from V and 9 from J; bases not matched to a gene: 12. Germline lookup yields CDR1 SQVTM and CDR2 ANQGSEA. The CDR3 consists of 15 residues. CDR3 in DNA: TGCAGCGTTGAAGGGCGGACTAGAGGGAGCTCTGAGCAGTTCTTC. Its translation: CSVEGRTRGSSEQFF.

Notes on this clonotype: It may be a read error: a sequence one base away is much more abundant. Here the CDR3 DNA reads TGTACCAGCAGTTACTCGGGGGTCCTAGAAAAGGGTCCAGATACGCAGTATTTT. Translating gives CTSSYSGVLEKGPDTQYF. The chain couples TRBV6-5 to TRBJ2-3, with D maybe TRBD2 (6 bases). This CDR3 comprises 18 residues. Germline V lookup: CDR1 MNHEY, CDR2 SVGAGI.

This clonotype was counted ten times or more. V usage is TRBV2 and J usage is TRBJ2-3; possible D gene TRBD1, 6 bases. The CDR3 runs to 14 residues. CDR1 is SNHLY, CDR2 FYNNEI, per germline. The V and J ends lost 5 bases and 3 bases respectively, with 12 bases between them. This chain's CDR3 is CASSHRVGTDTQYF. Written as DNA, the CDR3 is TGTGCCAGCAGTCACAGGGTTGGGACAGATACGCAGTATTTT.

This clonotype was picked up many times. The CDR3: CASSTGQLNTEAFF. The CDR3 coding sequence is TGCGCCAGCAGCACGGGACAGTTGAACACTGAAGCTTTCTTT. The genes are TRBV10-1 and TRBJ1-1, with TRBD1 identical over 7 bases. Germline CDR1 is WNHNN and CDR2 is SYGVQD (reference sequence). There are 14 residues in the CDR3. Trimming cost V 6 bases and J 0 bases; bases outside gene matches: 4.

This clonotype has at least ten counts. Here the CDR3 DNA reads TGCAGTGCCCCCAGGGAGACTGAAGCTTTCTTT. Encoded protein: CSAPRETEAFF. This chain uses TRBV29-1 with TRBJ1-1; tentative D call: TRBD1 (5 bases). This CDR3 comprises 11 residues. The germline V gene encodes CDR1 SQVTM and CDR2 ANQGSEA.

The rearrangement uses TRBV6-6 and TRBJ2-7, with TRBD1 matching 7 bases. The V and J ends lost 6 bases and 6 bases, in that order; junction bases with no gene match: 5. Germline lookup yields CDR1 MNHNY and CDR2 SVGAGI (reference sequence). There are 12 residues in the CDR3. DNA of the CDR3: TGTGCCAGCAGAGGGACAGTGCCCGAGCAGTACTTC. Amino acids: CASRGTVPEQYF.

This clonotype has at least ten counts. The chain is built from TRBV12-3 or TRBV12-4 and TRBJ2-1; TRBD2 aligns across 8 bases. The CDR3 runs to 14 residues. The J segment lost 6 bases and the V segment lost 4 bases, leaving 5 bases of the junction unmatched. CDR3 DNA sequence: TGTGCCAGCAGTTGGACTAGCCCCCCCAATGAGCAGTTCTTC. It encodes CASSWTSPPNEQFF.

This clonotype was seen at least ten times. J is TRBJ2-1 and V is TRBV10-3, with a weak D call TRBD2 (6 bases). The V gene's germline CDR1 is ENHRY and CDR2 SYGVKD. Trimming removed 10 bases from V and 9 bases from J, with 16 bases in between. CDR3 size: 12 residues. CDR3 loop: CATHGGDTEQFF. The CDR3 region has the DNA TGTGCCACTCACGGGGGAGATACTGAGCAGTTCTTC.

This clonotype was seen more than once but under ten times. CDR3 bases: TGCGCCAGCAGCCAAGTTCCGGCAGGGAGCTCCTACGAGCAGTACTTC. Translated, it gives CASSQVPAGSSYEQYF. The chain combines TRBV5-1 with TRBJ2-7; D may correspond to TRBD1 or TRBD2 (5 bases each). With 4 bases removed from V and 0 bases from J, the gap between germline ends came to 17 bases. CDR1 SGHRS and CDR2 YFSETQ come from the germline V gene. CDR3 length equals 16 residues.

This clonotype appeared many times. The CDR3 sequence is CASSPAGAQHF. The CDR3 region has the DNA TGTGCCAGCAGTCCAGCAGGGGCCCAGCATTTT. This chain connects TRBV28 to TRBJ1-5; perhaps TRBD1 as D (6 bases). V lost 5 bases and J 11 bases, leaving 10 bases between the germline ends. Germline values: CDR1 MDHEN, CDR2 SYDVKM. The length of the CDR3 is 11 residues.

CDR3 DNA sequence: TGTGCCAGCAGTTTGGCCACCGGGAAATGGGAGCAGTACTTC. Amino acid sequence: CASSLATGKWEQYF. The chain links TRBV12-3 or TRBV12-4 to TRBJ2-7; TRBD2 might be the D (5 bases). Trimming took 3 bases from V and 7 from J, leaving 16 bases between them. This CDR3 contains 14 residues.

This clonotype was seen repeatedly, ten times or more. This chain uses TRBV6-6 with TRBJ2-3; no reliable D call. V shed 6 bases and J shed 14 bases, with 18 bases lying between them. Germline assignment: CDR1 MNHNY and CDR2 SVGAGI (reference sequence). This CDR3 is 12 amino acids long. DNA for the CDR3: TGTGCCAGCAGCCCAGCTCAGAGTTCGGTGTATTTT. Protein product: CASSPAQSSVYF.

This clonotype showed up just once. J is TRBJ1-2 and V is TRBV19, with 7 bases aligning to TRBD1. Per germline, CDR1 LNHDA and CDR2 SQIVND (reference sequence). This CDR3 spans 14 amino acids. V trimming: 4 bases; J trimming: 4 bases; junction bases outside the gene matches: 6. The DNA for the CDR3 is TGTGCCAGTAGTACCAACAGGGGAGGCTATGGCTACACCTTC. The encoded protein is CASSTNRGGYGYTF.

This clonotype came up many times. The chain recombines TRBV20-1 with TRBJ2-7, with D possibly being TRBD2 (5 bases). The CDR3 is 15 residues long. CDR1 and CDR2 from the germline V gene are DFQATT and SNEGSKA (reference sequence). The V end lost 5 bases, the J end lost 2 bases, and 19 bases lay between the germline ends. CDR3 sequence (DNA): TGCAGTGCTGAGAAAGCGGCGGTACTGCCCTACGAGCAGTACTTC. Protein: CSAEKAAVLPYEQYF.

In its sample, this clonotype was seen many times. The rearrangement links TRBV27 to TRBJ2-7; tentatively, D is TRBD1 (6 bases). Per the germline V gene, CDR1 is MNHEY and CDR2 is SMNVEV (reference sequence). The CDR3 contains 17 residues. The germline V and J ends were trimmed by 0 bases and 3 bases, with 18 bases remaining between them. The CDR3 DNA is TGTGCCAGCAGTTTATCCCCCGTCGGGACACCCGACTACGAGCAGTACTTC. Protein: CASSLSPVGTPDYEQYF.

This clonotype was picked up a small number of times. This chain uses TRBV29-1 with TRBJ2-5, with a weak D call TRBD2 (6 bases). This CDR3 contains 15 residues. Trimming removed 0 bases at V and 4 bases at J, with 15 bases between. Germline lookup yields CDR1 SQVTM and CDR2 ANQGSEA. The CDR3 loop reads CSVEEGGVRGETQYF. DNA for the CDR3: TGCAGCGTTGAAGAAGGAGGGGTTCGGGGAGAGACCCAGTACTTC.

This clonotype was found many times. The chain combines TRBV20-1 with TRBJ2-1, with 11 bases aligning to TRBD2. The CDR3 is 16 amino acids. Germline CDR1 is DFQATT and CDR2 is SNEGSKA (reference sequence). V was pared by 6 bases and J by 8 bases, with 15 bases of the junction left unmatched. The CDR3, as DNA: TGCAGTGCCACACCGTTGACTAGCGGGATTCACCATGAGCAGTTCTTC. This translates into CSATPLTSGIHHEQFF.

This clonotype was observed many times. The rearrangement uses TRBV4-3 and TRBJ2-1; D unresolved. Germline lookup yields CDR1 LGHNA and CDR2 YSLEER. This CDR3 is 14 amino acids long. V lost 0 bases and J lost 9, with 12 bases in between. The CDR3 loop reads CASSQDFPGGEQFF. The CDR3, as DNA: TGCGCCAGCAGCCAAGACTTCCCGGGCGGTGAGCAGTTCTTC.